This TCR beta chain was identified in a study of T cell responses to AZD1222 COVID-19 vaccine. Study-wide points: It was only after the peak T cell response that any repertoires were sampled.

Trimming cost V 5 bases and J 4 bases; bases outside gene matches: 4. This CDR3 spans 13 amino acids. Germline V gene sequence: CDR1 LGHDT, CDR2 YNNKEL (reference sequence). In the case of this clone: Its target is unknown.

Profiling relied on immunoSEQ multiplex PCR, and the TCRdb table lists in-frame clones only, not all of them. The sample holds 95,000 to 150,000 clones, roughly 91% seen once. The material sequenced was peripheral blood, taken on day 0 of AZD1222 vaccination. The rearrangement uses TRBV3-1 (or the pseudogene TRBV3-2) and TRBJ1-2, with TRBD1 identical over 7 bases. This TCR was recovered from an adult in good health. The chain's CDR3 is CASSDRDFYGYTF. In nucleotides, the CDR3 is TGTGCCAGCAGCGACAGGGACTTCTATGGCTACACCTTC.